This T cell receptor beta chain stems from a study of tissue T cells after allogeneic stem cell transplantation (dated by TCRdb to 2021 to 2024). Regarding the research as a whole: The study profiled TCR beta repertoires in many tissues obtained from research autopsies of patients with and without GVHD, and also in mouse models of GVHD. The human arm was conducted as a prospective observational study, and neither blinding nor randomization was performed. General findings and caveats noted by the study authors: Within patients, how anatomically similar tissues were was a major factor shaping TCR repertoire composition, regardless of disease or transplant status. Which tissue TCRs were alloreactive or antigen-specific was not determined in the study, and some clones might have been persisting host cells. Blood and spleen T cells captured only a limited portion of the TCR repertoire detected in tissues, in both patients and mice. Sampling depth was acknowledged as a limitation, and the patient cohort was both small and clinically heterogeneous. Only a few T cell clones appeared in more than one patient, yet motif-based clustering showed tissue-specific repertoire signatures that were shared between patients.

Comment on this clone: Its target antigen remains unknown. This sequence may be a read error, since a much larger clone differs from it by one base. In this entry, gene names and germline sequences are mouse ones. The CDR3 is cut off 1 residue early in the read; its end comes from the germline J gene. The sample has other DNA sequences that encode this CDR3 too.

Libraries were prepared through the immunoSEQ multiplex PCR assay. TCRbeta CDR3 sequencing was performed at survey depth by Adaptive Biotechnologies, and CDR3 sequences, V/J genes, productive frequency and template counts were reported. Amplification of TCR beta CDR3 regions was performed from genomic DNA rather than from RNA. Per the authors' processing: Jensen-Shannon divergence was used to quantify pairwise repertoire overlap between tissues, with a value of 1 indicating complete divergence and a value of 0 indicating identical repertoires. Tissues were clustered by single-linkage agglomerative hierarchical clustering of pairwise JSD values and displayed as dendrograms. GLIPH2 was run on all patient samples with simulation_depth 1000, kmer_min_depth 3, cdr3_length_cutoff 8, keeping groups with more than two unique CDR3s. A standardized tissue-overlap score extrapolated Jaccard GLIPH-group overlap across patients to a standard repertoire size of 1000 clones. Linear mixed-effect models, with tissue as a fixed effect and individual as a random effect, were used to test how diversity related to clinical or experimental variables. Imported from immuneACCESS, the table was reduced by TCRdb to in-frame sequences with V and J called. These copies leave out some clones; in studies compared against another copy, an unresolved V gene accounts for under half, and the cause of the remainder is not known. V and J calls and clone size are as listed in that table; D and trimming were resolved from the DNA. Across this sample there are around 8,000 clones, with under 35% seen only once. Under 3.5% of the sample is held by the ten biggest clonotypes.

The germline V gene (reference sequence) specifies KGHPV as CDR1 and FQNQEV as CDR2. V is cut by 3 bases and J by 0 bases, and the space between the germline ends is 7 bases. The CDR3 runs 14 amino acids, cysteine and phenylalanine included. Part of the CDR3 DNA is given, 39 bases translated from base 1. This specimen's time point label, interpreted: mouse harvest day 14 after allogeneic transplant. Mouse grafts consisting of 10^7 T-cell-depleted bone marrow cells combined with 10^6 splenic CD5+ T cells were administered by tail vein injection. GVHD in mice was modeled with a major MHC-mismatch B6 (H2b) into BALB/c (H2d) model, and tissues were profiled at day 7 or 14. On day 7 or 14 post-transplant, mouse tissues and retro-orbital blood were harvested with separate sterile tools for each animal, and livers were flushed before harvest. Before genomic DNA isolation with the DNeasy Blood & Tissue Kit, mouse tissues were minced using razor blades in buffered saline.

The clonotype was recovered from a female BALB/c mouse given C57BL/6 T cells with graft-versus-host disease after an allogeneic hematopoietic cell transplant. Sequenced sample: skin. The chain links TRBV26 with TRBJ2-5; the D gene remains uncertain. CDR3 protein: CASSLGLNQDTQYF. The CDR3 bases that were read are TGTGCCAGCAGTCTAGGGCTTAACCAAGACACCCAGTAC.